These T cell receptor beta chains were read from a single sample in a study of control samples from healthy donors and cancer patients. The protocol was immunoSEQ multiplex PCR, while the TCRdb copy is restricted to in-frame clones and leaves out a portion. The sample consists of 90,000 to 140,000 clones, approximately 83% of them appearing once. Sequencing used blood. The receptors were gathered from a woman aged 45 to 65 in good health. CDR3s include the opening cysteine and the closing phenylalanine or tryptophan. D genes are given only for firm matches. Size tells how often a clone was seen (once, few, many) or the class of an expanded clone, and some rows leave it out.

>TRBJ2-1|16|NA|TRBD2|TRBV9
TGTGCCAGCAGCGTCCAGGGGACTAGCGTGAACAATGAGCAGTTCTTC
CASSVQGTSVNNEQFF
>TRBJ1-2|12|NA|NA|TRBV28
TGTGCCAGCAGTTTGCAGCAGGAAGGATTCTCCTTC
CASSLQQEGFSF
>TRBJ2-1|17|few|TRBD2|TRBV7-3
TGTGCCAGCAGCAAAGCCGGGCTAGCGGGCGCCTACAATGAGCAGTTCTTC
CASSKAGLAGAYNEQFF
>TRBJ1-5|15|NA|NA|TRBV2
TGTGCCAGCAGTCCCGGCCTTTATAGCAATCAGCCCCAGCATTTT
CASSPGLYSNQPQHF
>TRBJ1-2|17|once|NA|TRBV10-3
TGTGCCATCAGTGAGTCGCGGGCAACTACAGGACACTATGGCTACACCTTC
CAISESRATTGHYGYTF
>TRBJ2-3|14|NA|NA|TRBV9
TGTGCCAGCAGCGTAGAGTGGCCCGCAGATACGCAGTATTTT
CASSVEWPADTQYF
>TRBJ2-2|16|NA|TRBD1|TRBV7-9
TGTGCCAGCAGCCGACAACCGGGACAGGGAAGCGGGGAGCTGTTTTTT
CASSRQPGQGSGELFF
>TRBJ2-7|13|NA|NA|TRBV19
TGTGCCAGTAAGGAGGGGGGCGGCTACGAGCAGTACTTC
CASKEGGGYEQYF
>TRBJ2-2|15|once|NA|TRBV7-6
TGTGCCAGCAGCTTGTCCAACAGTTTCACCGGGGAGCTGTTTTTT
CASSLSNSFTGELFF
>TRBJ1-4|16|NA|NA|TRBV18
TGTGCCAGCTCACCACGTTTGGGGGAAGGGACTGAAAAACTGTTTTTT
CASSPRLGEGTEKLFF
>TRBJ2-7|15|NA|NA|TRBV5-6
TGTGCCAGCAGCTTGGTAGGTCCAGGCTCCAACGAGCAGTACTTC
CASSLVGPGSNEQYF
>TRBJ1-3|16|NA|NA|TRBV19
TGTGCCAGTAGTAGGGGGACGGACTCCTCTGGAAACACCATATATTTT
CASSRGTDSSGNTIYF
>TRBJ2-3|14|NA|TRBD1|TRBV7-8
TGTGCCATCTCCCGGGACAGGGAGGCATATACGCAGTATTTT
CAISRDREAYTQYF
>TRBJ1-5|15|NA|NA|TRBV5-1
TGCGCCAGCAGCGCGGACAGTTATAGCAATCAGCCCCAGCATTTT
CASSADSYSNQPQHF
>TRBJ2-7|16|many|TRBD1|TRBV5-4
TGTGCCAGCAGCTTGGCCGCAGGGGGCATAGCGTACGAGCAGTACTTC
CASSLAAGGIAYEQYF